The rows below give T cell receptor beta chains drawn from one sample of a study of shared clonotypes between healthy human individuals. TCRdb's copy holds only in-frame clones and misses some; the assay was immunoSEQ multiplex PCR. The table includes fewer than 650,000 clones, around three quarters detected once. Sequenced input: PBMCs. The receptor set was obtained from a woman in her thirties or forties in good health. Some clones in this sample may be carry-over from other donors' samples. The CDR3 runs from the conserved cysteine through the conserved F or W. D genes are given only for firm matches. A clone size is listed for some rows: how often the clone was seen (once, few, many), or a class if it is expanded.

>TRBJ2-3|TRBV18|-|-
TGTGCCAGCTCACAGACAGGTGATCAGGATGATACGCAGTATTTT
CASSQTGDQDDTQYF
>TRBJ2-3|TRBV11-2|TRBD1|-
TGTGCCAGTCTTCGGGACAGAGCCACAGATACGCAGTATTTT
CASLRDRATDTQYF
>TRBJ1-1|TRBV28|-|many
TGTGCCAGCCGAGATCAGGGGAACACTGAAGCTTTCTTT
CASRDQGNTEAFF
>TRBJ1-2|TRBV5-1|-|-
TGCGCCAGCAGCTTGGGTACCGGGATCCGGGCTAACTATGGCTACACCTTC
CASSLGTGIRANYGYTF
>TRBJ1-2|TRBV28|TRBD1|-
TGTGCCACCGCAGGGGGTGGCTACACCTTC
CATAGGGYTF
>TRBJ2-7|TRBV2|TRBD1|-
TGTGCCAGCGGGACAGGGGCCTCCCACGAGCAGTACTTC
CASGTGASHEQYF
>TRBJ2-5|TRBV28|-|-
TGTGCCAGCACCCCCCGGGGGGCAGCTCGTTGGACCCAGTACTTC
CASTPRGAARWTQYF
>TRBJ2-1|TRBV6-6|-|-
TGTGCCAGCACCGAGGTCAGGGCCGGGGGCTACAATGAGCAGTTCTTC
CASTEVRAGGYNEQFF
>TRBJ2-3|TRBV7-2|-|-
TGTGCCAGCAGCCCCGATAGCTTGGGCACAGATACGCAGTATTTT
CASSPDSLGTDTQYF
>TRBJ1-2|TRBV6-5|-|-
TGTGCCAGCAGTTACGTTGACGGCGACTACGGTGGCTACACCTTC
CASSYVDGDYGGYTF
>TRBJ1-5|TRBV28|-|-
TGTGCCAGCAGTTACGGGGCGGGCTACTATAGCAATCAGCCCCAGCATTTT
CASSYGAGYYSNQPQHF
>TRBJ2-3|TRBV5-6|-|once
TGTGCCAGCAGGGACCTCGGAGGGATTTTGGATACGCAGTATTTT
CASRDLGGILDTQYF
>TRBJ1-2|TRBV6-5|-|few
TGTGCCAGCAGCCGGACAGAAAACTATGGCTACACCTTC
CASSRTENYGYTF
>TRBJ2-3|TRBV7-2|TRBD2|-
TGTGCCAGCAGCCAAAAGACTAGCCACCGCTACACAGATACGCAGTATTTT
CASSQKTSHRYTDTQYF
>TRBJ2-7|TRBV5-1|-|-
TGCGCCAGCAGCTTGTACGCCGGGGGAGGGGGAAGCTACGAGCAGTACTTC
CASSLYAGGGGSYEQYF
>TRBJ2-1|TRBV4-2|TRBD2|-
TGTGCCAGCAGCCAAGTGGGGACTAGCGGCCACAATGAGCAGTTCTTC
CASSQVGTSGHNEQFF
>TRBJ2-5|TRBV11-2|TRBD1|-
TGTGCCAGCAGCATCAACAGGGGGATACAAGAGACCCAGTACTTC
CASSINRGIQETQYF
>TRBJ2-7|TRBV18|-|-
TGTGCCAGCTCCCCCGGAGTGAACAACGAGCAGTACTTC
CASSPGVNNEQYF
>TRBJ2-3|TRBV11-3|-|-
TGTGCCAGCAGCTACAGCACAGATACGCAGTATTTT
CASSYSTDTQYF
>TRBJ1-3|TRBV30|-|once
TGTGCCTGGAGTGCGGGGAGTTCTGGAAACACCATATATTTT
CAWSAGSSGNTIYF
>TRBJ2-2|TRBV7-2|-|-
TGTGCCAGCAGCCCATACAGGGTCGAGCTGTTTTTT
CASSPYRVELFF
>TRBJ2-3|TRBV7-9|TRBD1|-
TGTGCCAGCAGCTTAGCTCAGGGGGCACGAGATACGCAGTATTTT
CASSLAQGARDTQYF
>TRBJ2-7|TRBV28|TRBD1|-
TGTGCCAGCAGTTCACCTGGGACAGGGGGGACCTACGAGCAGTACTTC
CASSSPGTGGTYEQYF
>TRBJ1-1|TRBV11-2|TRBD1|-
TGTGCCAGCAGACGACTGTTGGGGGGACAGGGTGGTGAAGCTTTCTTT
CASRRLLGGQGGEAFF
>TRBJ1-1|TRBV19|-|few
TGTGCCAGTAGTACCTGGTATGGACAGTACGGGACTGAAGCTTTCTTT
CASSTWYGQYGTEAFF
>TRBJ2-2|TRBV5-1|TRBD1|few
TGCGCCAGCAGTCCGGACAGGGTGAACACCGGGGAGCTGTTTTTT
CASSPDRVNTGELFF
>TRBJ2-7|TRBV30|-|-
TGTGCCTGGAGTGATGGGGCCCCTGTGGACGAGCAGTACTTC
CAWSDGAPVDEQYF
>TRBJ2-2|TRBV5-1|TRBD1|-
TGCGCCAGCAGCGGACAGGGGGCAAACGGGGAGCTGTTTTTT
CASSGQGANGELFF
>TRBJ2-4|TRBV28|-|-
TGTGCCAGCAGTATTTTAGGCACAAACATTCAGTACTTC
CASSILGTNIQYF
>TRBJ2-3|TRBV4-1|-|once
TGCGCCAGCAGAACTCCGGGACGTGGCGAAGATACGCAGTATTTT
CASRTPGRGEDTQYF
>TRBJ1-2|TRBV10-3|TRBD1|many
TGTGCCATCAGTGAGGAGGACAGGGTCAACTATGGCTACACCTTC
CAISEEDRVNYGYTF
>TRBJ1-5|TRBV28|TRBD1|-
TGTGCCAGCAGTTCACAGAGGGGACAGGGTAGCAATCAGCCCCAGCATTTT
CASSSQRGQGSNQPQHF
>TRBJ1-3|TRBV6-6|-|-
TGTGCCAGCAGTAACTCACAGGGCTCTGGAAACACCATATATTTT
CASSNSQGSGNTIYF
>TRBJ2-7|TRBV19|-|-
TGTGCCAGTAGTCGTTTCGGGAGAAGTTACGAGCAGTACTTC
CASSRFGRSYEQYF
>TRBJ2-3|TRBV27|-|few
TGTGCCAGCAGTTACGAGTTTTCAGATACGCAGTATTTT
CASSYEFSDTQYF
>TRBJ1-1|TRBV10-3|-|few
TGTGCCATCAGTGATGTCTGGAACACTGAAGCTTTCTTT
CAISDVWNTEAFF